The TCR beta chain under discussion was sequenced for a study of OX40 agonist ivuxolimab in advanced cancers. At the level of the whole study: Ivuxolimab, which targeted the costimulatory receptor OX40 (CD134), was an agonistic, fully human IgG2 monoclonal antibody. Three dose-escalation patients achieved partial responses, one with hepatocellular carcinoma and two with cutaneous melanoma. Prior anti-PD-1, anti-PD-L1 or anti-CTLA-4 therapy was permitted, and about 40% of dose-escalation patients had received checkpoint inhibitors. In the dose-escalation cohort, roughly 80% of patients were male, and the mean age was approximately 55 years, with a range of 23 to 79. Intravenous ivuxolimab was administered to patients every 2 weeks at six dose levels: 0.01, 0.1, 0.3, 1.5, 3 and 10 mg/kg. The purpose of peripheral TCRbeta sequencing was to test whether ivuxolimab changed TCR sequence diversity and led to clonal T-cell expansion. Of the approximately 50 dose-escalation patients, hepatocellular carcinoma was present in roughly 19, melanoma in around 15, renal cell carcinoma in 9 and head and neck cancer in 9. The paper reports the monotherapy dose-escalation portion (N of about 47 patients) of the phase I ivuxolimab trial.

From its cysteine to its phenylalanine, the CDR3 spans 14 amino acids. Left in the record is the CDR3 DNA by itself, 42 bases read in frame from the first base. Trimming takes 5 bases off V and 5 bases off J; junction bases not matched to a gene: 7. CDR1 and CDR2 (LNHDA, SQIVND) derive from the germline V gene (reference sequence). What the authors observed across the whole study: After ivuxolimab, expanded clones were on average more numerous among CD8+ T cells than among CD4+ T cells. Low levels of normalized T-cell clonal expansion were also seen in some patients who did not respond. Antigen specificity was not determined for the clonally expanded peripheral T cells. Partial responders in the 0.1-3.0 mg/kg groups had among the lowest normalized peripheral clonal expansion, especially among CD8+ T cells. At doses of 0.1 to 3.0 mg/kg, clonal expansion of both CD4+ and CD8+ blood T cells was observed from baseline to week 6.

As regards this clone: The antigen it binds to is not known. No much larger clonotype is one base removed from it; base qualities were not supplied.

Patients with autoimmune disease history or receiving systemic immunosuppression were excluded from the trial. Peripheral blood for TCR sequencing was collected from all dose cohorts at baseline, on cycle 4 day 1, and on cycle 7 day 1. The samples were taken from a phase I, first-in-human, multicenter, open-label dose-escalation trial of ivuxolimab. Adults with locally advanced or metastatic melanoma, renal cell carcinoma, hepatocellular carcinoma or head and neck squamous cell carcinoma were enrolled in the trial. Before TCR sequencing, CD4+ and CD8+ T cells were separately sorted from peripheral blood. For sequencing of the TCRbeta CDR3 region, genomic DNA was extracted from the sorted cells. TCRbeta CDR3 regions were sequenced using the immunoSEQ Assay. Here the immuneACCESS table is served through TCRdb, limited to in-frame sequences with V and J called. Missing clones are a known gap in these copies; in checked studies unresolved V genes cover under half, and the rest lacks a known reason. This sample is represented by roughly 23,000 clones; 84% of them were singletons. Roughly 30% of the sample rests with the top ten.

The sequences come from CD4+ or CD8+ T cells sorted from blood, collected in a trial of the OX40 agonist ivuxolimab. This TCR derives from an adult with an advanced solid tumor such as melanoma, head and neck, liver or kidney cancer. The chain couples TRBV19 to TRBJ2-7; TRBD1 matches 9 bases in the middle. The bases read TGTGCCAGTAGTTTGGGGACAGGGAACCACGAGCAGTACTTC. It translates to CASSLGTGNHEQYF.